A single sample is the source of the 28 T cell receptor beta chains below, sequenced in a study of OX40 agonist ivuxolimab in advanced cancers. TCRdb keeps only in-frame clones here, not all; method: immunoSEQ multiplex PCR. The sample has roughly 53,000 clones; approximately 88% are singletons. The sample consisted of CD4+ or CD8+ T cells sorted from blood, taken in a trial of the OX40 agonist ivuxolimab. Receptors were obtained from an adult with an advanced solid tumor such as melanoma, head and neck, liver or kidney cancer.

The genes are TRBV5-4 and TRBJ1-1, with D perhaps TRBD1 (5 bases). There are 17 residues in the CDR3. V lost 4 bases, J lost 1 base, and 20 bases lay in between. Germline CDR1 SGHNT, CDR2 YYREEE (reference sequence). In nucleotides, the CDR3 is TGTGCCAGCAGCCAAGAAGGTGCGCGAGGGGCGAACACTGAAGCTTTCTTT. Protein: CASSQEGARGANTEAFF. The variable domain in full, with the rest retrieved from reference TRBV5-4 and TRBJ1-1, is ETGVTQSPTHLIKTRGQQVTLRCSSQSGHNTVSWYQQALGQGPQFIFQYYREEENGRGNFPPRFSGLQFPNYSSELNVNALELDDSALYLCASSQEGARGANTEAFFGQGTRLTVV.

The chain links TRBV2 to TRBJ1-6; D might be TRBD1 (5 bases). Germline CDR1 reads SNHLY; CDR2 reads FYNNEI. The CDR3 extends over 15 amino acids. The ends were cut back, 6 bases at V and 0 bases at J, with 9 bases in the middle. CDR3 coding DNA: TGTGCCAGCAGACCAGACAGCTCCTATAATTCACCCCTCCACTTT. It codes for CASRPDSSYNSPLHF.

V is TRBV2 and J is TRBJ2-1; D gene uncertain. The germline V gene encodes CDR1 SNHLY and CDR2 FYNNEI. V lost 10 bases, J lost 8 bases, and 18 bases lay in between. The CDR3 totals 13 residues. As DNA, the CDR3 is TGTGCCACCCGGGCCGACAACGTCGATGAGCAGTTCTTC. It specifies CATRADNVDEQFF.

Notes on this clone: Other nucleotide sequences in the sample specify the same CDR3. V and J are TRBV9 and TRBJ2-1; 7 nucleotides match TRBD1. This CDR3 is built from 15 residues. Germline V lookup: CDR1 SGDLS, CDR2 YYNGEE. Trimming cost V 0 bases and J 4 bases; bases outside gene matches: 4. The CDR3 coding sequence is TGTGCCAGCAGCGTAGAAGGGGGCGGTTACAATGAGCAGTTCTTC. Amino acid sequence: CASSVEGGGYNEQFF. The variable domain in full, with the rest retrieved from reference TRBV9 and TRBJ2-1, is DSGVTQTPKHLITATGQRVTLRCSPRSGDLSVYWYQQSLDQGLQFLIQYYNGEERAKGNILERFSAQQFPDLHSELNLSSLELGDSALYFCASSVEGGGYNEQFFGPGTRLTVL.

V and J are TRBV4-1 and TRBJ2-1; the D is unclear. Per the germline V gene, CDR1 is MGHRA and CDR2 is YSYEKL. V was shortened by 3 bases and J by 4 bases, with 4 bases between the two germline ends. CDR3 length: 12 amino acids. The CDR3 sequence: CASSHPYNEQFF. The CDR3 nucleotides are TGCGCCAGCAGCCACCCTTACAATGAGCAGTTCTTC.

The chain has TRBV5-6 and TRBJ2-4; no reliable D call. The germline V and J ends were trimmed by 2 bases and 3 bases, with 15 bases remaining between them. This CDR3 has 16 residues. The germline V gene encodes CDR1 SGHDT and CDR2 YYEEEE. DNA of the CDR3: TGTGCCAGCAGCTTTAAGCTCTCACAGAACAAAAACATTCAGTACTTC. Translating gives CASSFKLSQNKNIQYF.

The V call is TRBV7-9, the J call TRBJ1-4, with no clear D. The germline gives CDR1 SEHNR, CDR2 FQNEAQ (reference sequence). The CDR3 sequence is 15 residues long. V was pared by 5 bases and J by 0 bases, with 10 bases between. The CDR3 sequence is CASSPRASTNEKLFF. The CDR3 DNA is TGTGCCAGCAGCCCCCGGGCGTCAACTAATGAAAAACTGTTTTTT. The variable domain in full, with the rest retrieved from reference TRBV7-9 and TRBJ1-4, is DTGVSQNPRHKITKRGQNVTFRCDPISEHNRLYWYRQTLGQGPEFLTYFQNEAQLEKSRLLSDRFSAERPKGSFSTLEIQRTEQGDSAMYLCASSPRASTNEKLFFGSGTQLSVL.

The chain joins TRBV18 to TRBJ1-2; TRBD1 matches at 9 bases. CDR3 size: 14 residues. Germline CDR1 KGHSH, CDR2 LQKENI. After removal of 2 bases from V and 2 bases from J, the junction contained 0 bases not matched to a gene. CDR3 sequence reads: CASSPTGGNYGYTF. For the CDR3, the DNA is TGTGCCAGCTCACCAACAGGGGGCAACTATGGCTACACCTTC.

This clone was counted only a few times. Here the CDR3 DNA reads TGTGCCTGGAATCGAGGGGACAATCAGCCCCAGCATTTT. Its protein is CAWNRGDNQPQHF. The V call is TRBV30, the J call TRBJ1-5; D is perhaps TRBD1 (5 bases). Germline V gene data show CDR1 as GTSNPN and CDR2 as SVGIG (reference sequence). V was cut by 4 bases and J by 3 bases, with 10 bases left in between. The CDR3 runs to 13 residues. Variable domain in full (rest from reference TRBV30 and TRBJ1-5): SQTIHQWPATLVQPVGSPLSLECTVEGTSNPNLYWYRQAAGRGLQLLFYSVGIGQISSEVPQNLSASRPQDRQFILSSKKLLLSDSGFYLCAWNRGDNQPQHFGDGTRLSIL.

The J gene is TRBJ1-5, the V gene TRBV28, with D possibly TRBD1 on 5 matching bases. The CDR3 runs 13 residues. Germline-derived CDR1 and CDR2 are MDHEN and SYDVKM. V dropped 7 bases and J dropped 9 bases, with 16 bases sitting between them. CDR3 nucleotide sequence: TGTGCCAGCACGGAGAGAACAGGTCGGCCCCAGCATTTT. Its protein product is CASTERTGRPQHF. The variable domain in full, with the rest retrieved from reference TRBV28 and TRBJ1-5, is DVKVTQSSRYLVKRTGEKVFLECVQDMDHENMFWYRQDPGLGLRLIYFSYDVKMKEKGDIPEGYSVSREKKERFSLILESASTNQTSMYLCASTERTGRPQHFGDGTRLSIL.

The J gene is TRBJ1-2, the V gene TRBV19; D is possibly TRBD1 (6 bases). Germline V CDR1 and CDR2: LNHDA, SQIVND (reference sequence). The CDR3 length is 15 residues. V was shortened by 3 bases and J by 4 bases, with 15 bases between the two germline ends. This CDR3 reads CASSIRIGGGYGYTF. In DNA, the CDR3 is TGTGCCAGTAGTATTAGGATCGGGGGCGGCTATGGCTACACCTTC.

The gene calls are TRBV7-9 and TRBJ2-5, with a possible D match to TRBD1 (5 bases). Trimming left V 0 bases short and J 5 bases short, with 7 bases between. Germline V gene data show CDR1 as SEHNR and CDR2 as FQNEAQ (reference sequence). The CDR3 covers 13 residues. The DNA of the CDR3 is TGTGCCAGCAGCTTAGCTGCAGGGGAGACCCAGTACTTC. This sequence encodes CASSLAAGETQYF. The full variable domain, completed using reference TRBV7-9 and TRBJ2-5, is DTGVSQNPRHKITKRGQNVTFRCDPISEHNRLYWYRQTLGQGPEFLTYFQNEAQLEKSRLLSDRFSAERPKGSFSTLEIQRTEQGDSAMYLCASSLAAGETQYFGPGTRLLVL.

CDR3 loop: CASSPAQGFSYEQYF. CDR3 coding DNA: TGTGCCAGCTCACCGGCCCAGGGGTTTTCCTACGAGCAGTACTTC. This chain links TRBV18 with TRBJ2-7; perhaps TRBD1 as D (6 bases). This CDR3 has 15 residues. The ends were cut back, 3 bases at V and 1 base at J, with 13 bases in the middle. Germline V gene data show CDR1 as KGHSH and CDR2 as LQKENI.

This chain uses TRBV22-1 with TRBJ2-3; TRBD1, the table's D call, was not compared with the DNA. TRBV22-1 is a listed pseudogene. CDR3 length: 14 residues. CDR3 DNA: TGTCCTGGGAGCGCACGCCACAGGGTAGAGACGCAGTATTTT. Protein: CPGSARHRVETQYF.

As concerns this clone: Other DNA sequences within the sample encode an identical CDR3. J is TRBJ1-3 and V is TRBV5-1, with D unclear. In germline, CDR1 is SGHRS, CDR2 YFSETQ. Trimming left V 0 bases short and J 0 bases short, with 4 bases between. CDR3 length equals 14 residues. The CDR3 DNA reads TGCGCCAGCAGCTTGGGCGTCTCTGGAAACACCATATATTTT. Translated, it gives CASSLGVSGNTIYF.

The gene calls are TRBV19 and TRBJ1-2; 11 bases fit TRBD1. The CDR3 is 18 residues long. Germline V gives CDR1 LNHDA, CDR2 SQIVND (reference sequence). V shed 0 bases, J shed 4 bases, and the junction held 10 bases outside the gene matches. CDR3 sequence reads: CASSIDPDRGRKLYGYTF. CDR3 in DNA: TGTGCCAGTAGTATAGATCCGGACAGGGGGCGTAAGCTCTATGGCTACACCTTC.

The chain links TRBV10-3 to TRBJ2-7, with D perhaps TRBD1 or TRBD2 (5 bases each). Germline V gene data show CDR1 as ENHRY and CDR2 as SYGVKD. The CDR3 runs 12 residues. V gave up 5 bases and J gave up 10 bases, with 15 bases separating them. The CDR3 DNA is TGTGCCATCAGTTCACAGTGGGACGTCCAGTACTTC. Translated, it gives CAISSQWDVQYF.

This clone was detected only a few times. The chain employs TRBV5-4 and TRBJ2-7, with 8 bases identical to TRBD2. CDR1 and CDR2 (germline): SGHNT, YYREEE (reference sequence). J lost 1 base, V lost 4 bases, and 7 bases had no gene match. The CDR3 has 15 residues. CDR3 bases: TGTGCCAGCAGCCCCGGGGGGGGCAGTTCCTACGAGCAGTACTTC. Its translation: CASSPGGGSSYEQYF.

This clone appeared once. The genes are TRBV6-5 and TRBJ2-3; 8 bases are shared with TRBD2. The CDR3 totals 15 residues. Germline CDR1 and CDR2: MNHEY and SVGAGI. Trimming at V came to 8 bases and at J to 2 bases, leaving 9 bases not matched to a gene. The CDR3 region is CASVGGGGNTDTQYF. The CDR3 DNA is TGTGCCAGCGTCGGGGGCGGGGGGAACACAGATACGCAGTATTTT.

The J gene is TRBJ2-4, the V gene TRBV5-6; no reliable D call. The CDR3 consists of 14 residues. V was trimmed by 4 bases and J by 3 bases, leaving 11 bases between them. The germline gives CDR1 SGHDT, CDR2 YYEEEE. Here the CDR3 reads CASSPNIDKNIQYF. The CDR3 coding sequence is TGTGCCAGCAGCCCTAATATCGACAAAAACATTCAGTACTTC. Full variable domain (remainder filled in from reference TRBV5-6 and TRBJ2-4): DAGVTQSPTHLIKTRGQQVTLRCSPKSGHDTVSWYQQALGQGPQFIFQYYEEEERQRGNFPDRFSGHQFPNYSSELNVNALLLGDSALYLCASSPNIDKNIQYFGAGTRLSVL.

This chain uses TRBV5-1 with TRBJ2-7; D is possibly TRBD1 (6 bases). Germline CDR1 and CDR2: SGHRS and YFSETQ. Trimming took off 4 bases at V and 6 bases at J, with 17 bases between the two ends. This CDR3 region has 14 residues. CDR3 DNA: TGCGCCAGCAGCCTCCAGGGGTTCGCGGGCGAGCAGTACTTC. It encodes CASSLQGFAGEQYF.

This clone has ten or more counts. V is TRBV5-4 and J is TRBJ2-7, with a weak D call TRBD2 (5 bases). Germline V CDR1 and CDR2: SGHNT, YYREEE (reference sequence). V lost 1 base and J lost 4, with 12 bases in between. The CDR3 runs 14 residues. CDR3: CASSLRGSDYEQYF. The CDR3 DNA sequence: TGTGCCAGCAGCTTGAGAGGGAGTGATTACGAGCAGTACTTC.

This clone was recorded a few times. The chain employs TRBV10-1 and TRBJ1-1; tentative D call: TRBD1 (6 bases). Germline V lookup: CDR1 WNHNN, CDR2 SYGVQD (reference sequence). The CDR3 spans 13 residues. Trimming removed 2 bases from V and 6 bases from J, with 10 bases in between. In DNA, the CDR3 is TGCGCCAGCAGTGAGGACAGGAGGTCTGAAGCTTTCTTT. Its translation is CASSEDRRSEAFF.

This clone was detected only a few times. The J gene is TRBJ2-7, the V gene TRBV6-5; D is possibly TRBD1 (6 bases). V lost 5 bases and J lost 2, with 13 bases in between. The germline V gene encodes CDR1 MNHEY and CDR2 SVGAGI. The CDR3 sequence is 14 residues long. The DNA of the CDR3 is TGTGCCAGCAGTGGTAACAGGGCCGCCTACGAGCAGTACGTC. Its protein is CASSGNRAAYEQYV.

This clone was detected only a few times. This sequence joins TRBV30 and TRBJ2-6; D possibly corresponds to TRBD2 (6 bases). The V end lost 4 bases, the J end lost 0 bases, and 19 bases lay between the germline ends. The length of the CDR3 is 18 residues. CDR1 and CDR2 from the germline V gene are GTSNPN and SVGIG (reference sequence). The CDR3 region has the DNA TGTGCCTGGATTGGAGGGCCTAAGCTCCCCTCTGGGGCCAACGTCCTGACTTTC. Amino acids: CAWIGGPKLPSGANVLTF.

This clone was seen once. This rearrangement joins TRBV23-1 to TRBJ1-2; possible D gene TRBD1, 6 bases. TRBV23-1 carries the ORF label, with uncertain function. This CDR3 has 12 amino acids. The V end lost 10 bases, the J end lost 8 bases, and 17 bases lay between the germline ends. CDR3 sequence reads: CATPREGGGYTF. The DNA of the CDR3 is TGCGCCACCCCGAGGGAGGGGGGAGGCTACACCTTC.

The chain has TRBV5-1 and TRBJ2-5; D is unclear. CDR3 length: 15 amino acids. Between the trimmed V and J ends, which lost 3 bases and 5 bases, there was a span of 17 bases. Germline V lookup: CDR1 SGHRS, CDR2 YFSETQ. The CDR3 DNA sequence: TGCGCCAGCAGCTCATCAACGGGTCTCGGGGAGACCCAGTACTTC. It translates to CASSSSTGLGETQYF.

The chain links TRBV2 to TRBJ1-2; possible D gene TRBD1, 5 bases. CDR3 size: 13 residues. V was clipped by 7 bases and J by 1 base, with 10 bases between them. Germline-derived CDR1 and CDR2 are SNHLY and FYNNEI. The CDR3 bases are TGTGCCAGCAAATCAGGGTTTAACTATGGCTACACCTTC. It translates to CASKSGFNYGYTF.